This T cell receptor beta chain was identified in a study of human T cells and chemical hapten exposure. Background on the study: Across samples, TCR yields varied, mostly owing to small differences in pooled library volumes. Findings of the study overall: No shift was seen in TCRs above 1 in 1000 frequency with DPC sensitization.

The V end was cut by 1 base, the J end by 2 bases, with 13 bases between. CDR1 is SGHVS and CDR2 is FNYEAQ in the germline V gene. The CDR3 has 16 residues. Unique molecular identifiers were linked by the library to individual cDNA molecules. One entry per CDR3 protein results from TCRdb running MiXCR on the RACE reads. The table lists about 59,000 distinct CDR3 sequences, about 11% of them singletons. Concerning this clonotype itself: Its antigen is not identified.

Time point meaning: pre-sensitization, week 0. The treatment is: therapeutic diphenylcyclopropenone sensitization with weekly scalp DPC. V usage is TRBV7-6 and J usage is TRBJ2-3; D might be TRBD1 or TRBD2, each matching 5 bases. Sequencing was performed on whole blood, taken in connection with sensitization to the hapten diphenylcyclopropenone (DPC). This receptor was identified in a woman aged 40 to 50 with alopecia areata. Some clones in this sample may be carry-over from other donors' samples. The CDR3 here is CASSLVGPSSTDTQYF. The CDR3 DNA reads TGTGCCAGCAGCTTAGTGGGACCATCCTCCACAGATACGCAGTATTTT.